The 2 T cell receptor beta chains in this list originate from one sample, sequenced in a study of Tregs in tolerant kidney transplant recipients. Clones were read by immunoSEQ multiplex PCR, and TCRdb kept only the in-frame ones, dropping some. The sample lists 50,000 to 75,000 clones, 98% occurring once. The sample here was Tregs from blood, taken before the transplant. The receptors derive from a human donor who received a combined kidney and bone marrow transplant.

This clone was found once. The J gene is TRBJ1-4, the V gene TRBV28, with 7 bases that match TRBD1. The CDR3 length is 12 residues. CDR1 is MDHEN, CDR2 SYDVKM, per germline. The J segment lost 8 bases and the V segment lost 6 bases, leaving 3 bases of the junction unmatched. CDR3 residues: CASRQGNEKLFF. CDR3 nucleotides: TGTGCCAGCAGACAGGGGAACGAAAAACTGTTTTTT.

The V gene is TRBV30, the J gene TRBJ1-6, with a weak D call TRBD1 (6 bases). Germline V CDR1 and CDR2: GTSNPN, SVGIG (reference sequence). V was clipped by 0 bases and J by 10 bases, with 16 bases between them. The CDR3 runs to 15 residues. DNA for the CDR3: TGTGCCTGGAGTGTTCTTCGGCAGGGGAGATCACCCCTCCACTTT. It encodes CAWSVLRQGRSPLHF.